These 8 T cell receptor beta chains share one sample of origin, sequenced in a study of blood T cell repertoires in COVID-19. Clones were sequenced by immunoSEQ multiplex PCR, and TCRdb holds only the in-frame ones, with some missing. The sample contains 400,000 to 550,000 clones, nearly 90% of which appear only once. The sample comprised PBMCs or T cells enriched from blood (not recorded which). The receptors were gathered from a young woman with acute COVID-19.

The chain has TRBV27 and TRBJ2-7, with D maybe TRBD1 (6 bases). Germline lookup yields CDR1 MNHEY and CDR2 SMNVEV (reference sequence). The CDR3 contains 13 residues. V was pared by 5 bases and J by 2 bases, with 10 bases between. The CDR3 bases are TGTGCCAGCAGTAAAAGACAGGCCTACGAGCAGTACTTC. The encoded protein is CASSKRQAYEQYF.

The chain joins TRBV29-1 to TRBJ1-2, with 7 nucleotides matching TRBD1. Germline loops: CDR1 SQVTM, CDR2 ANQGSEA. The CDR3 totals 14 residues. The ends lost 2 bases at V and 9 bases at J; junction bases unmatched: 12. The CDR3 spells CSVEIWTGGESYTF. CDR3 in DNA: TGCAGCGTTGAAATCTGGACAGGAGGCGAAAGCTACACCTTC.

This clone was seen only once. The chain uses TRBV11-2 and TRBJ2-6; no clear D gene. The CDR3 is 18 amino acids. Looked up from germline, CDR1 is SGHAT and CDR2 is FQNNGV. The V gene lost 4 bases and the J gene lost 1 base, with 17 bases spanning the gap. The CDR3 DNA is TGTGCCAGCAGCTCAAAAACCGATGCGGCGTCTGGGGCCAACGTCCTGACTTTC. It yields the protein CASSSKTDAASGANVLTF.

V gene TRBV5-1 combines with J gene TRBJ2-5, with 9 bases that match TRBD1. The CDR3 length is 15 residues. J was trimmed by 4 bases and V by 4 bases; bases with no gene match: 8. Germline V gene lookup returns CDR1 SGHRS and CDR2 YFSETQ. DNA for the CDR3: TGCGCCAGCAGCCTGGGACAGGGTTTAAGAGAGACCCAGTACTTC. Translating it yields CASSLGQGLRETQYF.

Concerning this clone: This same CDR3 is encoded by further DNA sequences in the sample. The chain links TRBV9 to TRBJ1-2; D gene ambiguous. The germline gives CDR1 SGDLS, CDR2 YYNGEE. With 0 bases removed from V and 0 bases from J, the gap between germline ends came to 6 bases. The CDR3 has 14 amino acids. CDR3 nucleotides: TGTGCCAGCAGCGTAGCCGGGACTAACTATGGCTACACCTTC. Translating gives CASSVAGTNYGYTF.

The chain employs TRBV19 and TRBJ2-2; D is perhaps TRBD1 (7 bases). The CDR3 has 14 residues. In germline, CDR1 is LNHDA, CDR2 SQIVND (reference sequence). V lost 5 bases, J lost 7 bases, and 14 bases lay in between. The CDR3: CASSLRQGLGELFF. The CDR3 DNA sequence: TGTGCCAGTAGTCTCCGACAGGGACTCGGGGAGCTGTTTTTT.

As to this clone: This sample includes further DNA sequences coding for the same CDR3. The CDR3 sequence is CASSWTSGSHEQYF. DNA of the CDR3: TGTGCCAGCAGCTGGACTAGCGGGAGCCACGAGCAGTACTTC. The rearrangement joins TRBV27 to TRBJ2-7; 13 bases are shared with TRBD2. The CDR3 runs to 14 residues. The V gene end was trimmed by 6 bases and the J gene end by 5 bases; junction bases not matched to a gene: 4. Germline CDR1 reads MNHEY; CDR2 reads SMNVEV (reference sequence).

This clone was counted a single time. The J gene is TRBJ1-4, the V gene TRBV5-6; D is perhaps TRBD1 (6 bases). CDR3 length equals 19 residues. Germline V CDR1 and CDR2: SGHDT, YYEEEE. V was shortened by 0 bases and J by 0 bases, with 18 bases between the two germline ends. CDR3 amino acids: CASSLGIRGTPATNEKLFF. The CDR3 DNA sequence: TGTGCCAGCAGCTTGGGCATACGAGGGACACCTGCAACTAATGAAAAACTGTTTTTT.